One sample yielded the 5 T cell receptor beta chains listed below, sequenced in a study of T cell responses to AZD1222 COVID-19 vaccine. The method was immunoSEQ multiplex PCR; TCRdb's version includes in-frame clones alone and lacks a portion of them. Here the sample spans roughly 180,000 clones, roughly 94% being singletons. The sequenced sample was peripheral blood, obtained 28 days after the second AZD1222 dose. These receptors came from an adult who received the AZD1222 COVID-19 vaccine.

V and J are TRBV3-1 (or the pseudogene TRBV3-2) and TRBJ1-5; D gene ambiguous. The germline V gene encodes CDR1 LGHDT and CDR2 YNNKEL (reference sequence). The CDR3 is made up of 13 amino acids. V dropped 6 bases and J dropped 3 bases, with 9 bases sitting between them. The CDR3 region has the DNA TGTGCCAGCAGTCACGGATACAATCAGCCCCAGCATTTT. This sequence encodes CASSHGYNQPQHF.

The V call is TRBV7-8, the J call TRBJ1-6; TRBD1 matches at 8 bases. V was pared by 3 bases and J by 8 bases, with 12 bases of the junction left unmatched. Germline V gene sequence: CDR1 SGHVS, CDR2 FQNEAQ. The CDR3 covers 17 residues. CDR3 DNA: TGTGCCAGCAGCTTGAGGCGGTTGACAGGGGTGGATTCACCCCTCCACTTT. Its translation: CASSLRRLTGVDSPLHF.

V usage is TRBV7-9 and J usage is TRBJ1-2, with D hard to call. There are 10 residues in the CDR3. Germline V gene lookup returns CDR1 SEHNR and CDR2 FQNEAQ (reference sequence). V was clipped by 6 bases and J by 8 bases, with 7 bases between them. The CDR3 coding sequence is TGTGCCAGCAGTTCCGGGGGCTACACCTTC. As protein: CASSSGGYTF.

In DNA, the CDR3 is TGTGCCAGCAGCCCGGAGGGACAGGCGGCGGAGACCCAGTACTTC. Residues: CASSPEGQAAETQYF. This chain joins TRBV5-4 and TRBJ2-5; TRBD1 matches 8 bases. Germline-derived CDR1 and CDR2 are SGHNT and YYREEE (reference sequence). Unmatched junction bases numbered 10, after V lost 4 bases and J lost 5 bases. The length of the CDR3 is 15 residues.

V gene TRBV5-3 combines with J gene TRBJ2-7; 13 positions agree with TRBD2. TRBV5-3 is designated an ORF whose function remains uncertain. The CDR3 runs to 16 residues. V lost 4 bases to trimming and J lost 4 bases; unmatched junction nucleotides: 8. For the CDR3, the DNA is TGTGCCAGAAGCATGGGACTAGCGGGACAAGGATACGAGCAGTACTTC. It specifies CARSMGLAGQGYEQYF.